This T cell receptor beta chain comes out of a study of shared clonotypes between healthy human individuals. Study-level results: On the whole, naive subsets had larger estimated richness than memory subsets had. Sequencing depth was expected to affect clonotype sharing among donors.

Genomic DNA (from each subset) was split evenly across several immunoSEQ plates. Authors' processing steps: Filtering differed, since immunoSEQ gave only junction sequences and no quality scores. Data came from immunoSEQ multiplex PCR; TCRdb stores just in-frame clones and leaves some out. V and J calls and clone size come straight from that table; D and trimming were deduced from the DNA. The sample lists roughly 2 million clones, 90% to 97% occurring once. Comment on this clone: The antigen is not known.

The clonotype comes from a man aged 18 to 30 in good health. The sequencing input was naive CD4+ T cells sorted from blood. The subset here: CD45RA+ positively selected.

The CDR3 sequence is CASGITGELFF. CDR3 DNA: TGCGCCAGCGGGATTACCGGGGAGCTGTTTTTT. The rearrangement links TRBV10-2 to TRBJ2-2; no reliable D call. V was pared by 8 bases and J by 5 bases, with 6 bases between. The CDR3 is 11 amino acids. The germline V gene encodes CDR1 WSHSY and CDR2 SAAADI.